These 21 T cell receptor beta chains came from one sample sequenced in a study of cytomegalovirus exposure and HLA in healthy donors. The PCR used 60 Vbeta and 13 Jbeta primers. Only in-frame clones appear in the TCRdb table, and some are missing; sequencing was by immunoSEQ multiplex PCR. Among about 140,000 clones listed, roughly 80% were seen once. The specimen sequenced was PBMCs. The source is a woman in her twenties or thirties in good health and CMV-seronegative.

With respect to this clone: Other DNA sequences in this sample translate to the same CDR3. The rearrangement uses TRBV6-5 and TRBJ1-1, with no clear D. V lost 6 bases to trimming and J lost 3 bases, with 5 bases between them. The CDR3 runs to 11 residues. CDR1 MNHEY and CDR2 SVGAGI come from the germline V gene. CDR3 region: CASRRDTEAFF. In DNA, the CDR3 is TGTGCCAGCAGGAGAGACACTGAAGCTTTCTTT.

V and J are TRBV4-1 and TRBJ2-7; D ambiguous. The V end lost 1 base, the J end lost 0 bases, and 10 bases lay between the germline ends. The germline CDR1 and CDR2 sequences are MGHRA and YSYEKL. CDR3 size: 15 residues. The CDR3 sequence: CASSQGLYSSYEQYF. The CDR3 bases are TGCGCCAGCAGCCAAGGGCTGTACAGCTCCTACGAGCAGTACTTC.

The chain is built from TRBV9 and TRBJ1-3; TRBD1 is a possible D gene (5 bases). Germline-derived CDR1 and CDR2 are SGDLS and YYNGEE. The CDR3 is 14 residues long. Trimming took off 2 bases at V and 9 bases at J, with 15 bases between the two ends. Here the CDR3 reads CASSVQGLGGTIYF. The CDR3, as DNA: TGTGCCAGCAGCGTCCAAGGTCTCGGGGGCACCATATATTTT.

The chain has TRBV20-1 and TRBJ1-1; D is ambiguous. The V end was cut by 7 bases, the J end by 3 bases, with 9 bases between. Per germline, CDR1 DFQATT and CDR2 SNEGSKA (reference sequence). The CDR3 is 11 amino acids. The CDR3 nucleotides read TGCAGTGTTCAGGCTTACACTGAAGCTTTCTTT. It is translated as CSVQAYTEAFF.

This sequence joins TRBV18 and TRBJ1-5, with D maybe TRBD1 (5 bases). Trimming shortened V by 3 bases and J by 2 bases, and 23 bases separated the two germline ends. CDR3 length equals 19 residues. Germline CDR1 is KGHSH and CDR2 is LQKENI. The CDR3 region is CASSPPGAVGWYGNQPQHF. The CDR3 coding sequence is TGTGCCAGCTCACCTCCTGGGGCGGTGGGGTGGTATGGCAATCAGCCCCAGCATTTT.

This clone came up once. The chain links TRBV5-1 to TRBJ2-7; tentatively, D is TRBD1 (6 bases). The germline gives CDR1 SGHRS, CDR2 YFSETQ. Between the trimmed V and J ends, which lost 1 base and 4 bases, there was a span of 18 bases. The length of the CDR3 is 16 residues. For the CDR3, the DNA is TGCGCCAGCAGCTTGTATAGGCCAGGGGTTGGGTACGAGCAGTACTTC. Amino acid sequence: CASSLYRPGVGYEQYF.

CDR3 sequence: CATSRDRETGELFF. CDR3 nucleotides: TGTGCCACCAGCAGAGACAGGGAAACCGGGGAGCTGTTTTTT. The chain joins TRBV15 to TRBJ2-2, with D possibly TRBD1 on 5 matching bases. Germline V CDR1 and CDR2: LNHNV, YYDKDF (reference sequence). The CDR3 totals 14 residues. V was clipped by 0 bases and J by 5 bases, with 7 bases between them.

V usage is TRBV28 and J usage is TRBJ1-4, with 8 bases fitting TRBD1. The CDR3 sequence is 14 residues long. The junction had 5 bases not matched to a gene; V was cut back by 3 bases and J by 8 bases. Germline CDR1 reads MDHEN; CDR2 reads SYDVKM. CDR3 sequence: CASSFKTGGEKLFF. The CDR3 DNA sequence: TGTGCCAGCAGTTTCAAAACAGGGGGGGAAAAACTGTTTTTT.

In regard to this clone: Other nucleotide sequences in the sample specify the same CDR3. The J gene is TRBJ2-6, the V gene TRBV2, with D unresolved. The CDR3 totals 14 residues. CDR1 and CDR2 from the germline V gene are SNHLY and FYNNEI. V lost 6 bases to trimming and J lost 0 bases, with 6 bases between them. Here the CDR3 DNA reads TGTGCCAGCAGGACGGGCTCTGGGGCCAACGTCCTGACTTTC. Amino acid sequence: CASRTGSGANVLTF. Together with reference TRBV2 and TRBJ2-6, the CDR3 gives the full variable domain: EPEVTQTPSHQVTQMGQEVILRCVPISNHLYFYWYRQILGQKVEFLVSFYNNEISEKSEIFDDQFSVERPDGSNFTLKIRSTKLEDSAMYFCASRTGSGANVLTFGAGSRLTVL.

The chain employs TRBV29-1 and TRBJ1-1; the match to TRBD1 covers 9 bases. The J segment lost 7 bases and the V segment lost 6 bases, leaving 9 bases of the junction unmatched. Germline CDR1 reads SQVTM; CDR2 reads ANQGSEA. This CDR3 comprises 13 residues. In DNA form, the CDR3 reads TGCAGCGTCTTGGGACAGGGCGGGGGTGAAGCTTTCTTT. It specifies CSVLGQGGGEAFF.

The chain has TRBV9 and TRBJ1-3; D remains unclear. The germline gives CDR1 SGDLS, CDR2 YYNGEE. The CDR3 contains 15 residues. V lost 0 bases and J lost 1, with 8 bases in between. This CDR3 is CASSVASQSGNTIYF. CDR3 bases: TGTGCCAGCAGCGTAGCTAGCCAGTCTGGAAACACCATATATTTT.

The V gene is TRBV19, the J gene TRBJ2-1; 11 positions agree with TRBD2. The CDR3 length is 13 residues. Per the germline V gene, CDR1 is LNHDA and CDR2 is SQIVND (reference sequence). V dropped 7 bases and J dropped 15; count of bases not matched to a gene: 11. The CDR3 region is CASTYVAGGQSFF. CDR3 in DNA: TGTGCCAGTACGTATGTAGCGGGAGGGCAATCGTTCTTC.

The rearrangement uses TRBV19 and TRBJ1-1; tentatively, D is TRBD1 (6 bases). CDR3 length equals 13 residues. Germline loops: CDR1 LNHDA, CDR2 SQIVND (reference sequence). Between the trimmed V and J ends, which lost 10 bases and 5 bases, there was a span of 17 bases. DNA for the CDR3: TGTGCCATTTCGACAGGCCCGGGGACTGAAGCTTTCTTT. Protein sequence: CAISTGPGTEAFF.

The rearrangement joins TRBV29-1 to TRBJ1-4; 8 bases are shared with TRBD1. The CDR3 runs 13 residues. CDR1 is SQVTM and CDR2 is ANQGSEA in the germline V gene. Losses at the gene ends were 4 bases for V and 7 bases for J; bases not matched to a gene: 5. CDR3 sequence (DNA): TGCAGCGTTGTGTCAGGGGGCGGTGAAAAACTGTTTTTT. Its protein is CSVVSGGGEKLFF.

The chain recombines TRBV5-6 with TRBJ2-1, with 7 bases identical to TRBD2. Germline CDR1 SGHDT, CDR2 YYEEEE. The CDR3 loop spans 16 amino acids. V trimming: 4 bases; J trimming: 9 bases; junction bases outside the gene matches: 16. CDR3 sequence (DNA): TGTGCCAGCAGCAATTGGGGACTAACGGAAATTAGTGAGCAGTTCTTC. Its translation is CASSNWGLTEISEQFF.

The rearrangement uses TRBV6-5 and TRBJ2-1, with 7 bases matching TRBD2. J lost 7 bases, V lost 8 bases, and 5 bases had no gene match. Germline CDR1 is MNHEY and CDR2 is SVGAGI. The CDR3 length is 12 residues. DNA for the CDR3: TGTGCCAGCGGGAGGGGCCTGAATGAGCAGTTCTTC. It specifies CASGRGLNEQFF.

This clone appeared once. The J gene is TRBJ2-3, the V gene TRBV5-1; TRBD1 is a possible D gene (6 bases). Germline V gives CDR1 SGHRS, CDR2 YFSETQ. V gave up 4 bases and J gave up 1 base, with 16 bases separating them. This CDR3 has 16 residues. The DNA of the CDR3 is TGCGCCAGCAGCCTACAGGGTGAAGTACGCACAGATACGCAGTATTTT. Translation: CASSLQGEVRTDTQYF. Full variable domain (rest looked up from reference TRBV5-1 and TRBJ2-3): KAGVTQTPRYLIKTRGQQVTLSCSPISGHRSVSWYQQTPGQGLQFLFEYFSETQRNKGNFPGRFSGRQFSNSRSEMNVSTLELGDSALYLCASSLQGEVRTDTQYFGPGTRLTVL.

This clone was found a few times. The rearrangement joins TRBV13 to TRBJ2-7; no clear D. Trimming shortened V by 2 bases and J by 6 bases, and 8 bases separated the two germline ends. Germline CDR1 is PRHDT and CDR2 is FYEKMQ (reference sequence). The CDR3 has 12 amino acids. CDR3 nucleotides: TGTGCCAGCAGCTTACGGTCTGGCGAGCAGTACTTC. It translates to CASSLRSGEQYF.

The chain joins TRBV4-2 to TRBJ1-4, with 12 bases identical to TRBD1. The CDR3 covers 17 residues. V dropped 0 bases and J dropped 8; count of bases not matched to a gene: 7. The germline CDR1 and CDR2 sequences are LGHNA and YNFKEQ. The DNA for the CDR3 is TGTGCCAGCAGCCAAGAGGGACAGGGGGCGCCCCGGGAAAAACTGTTTTTT. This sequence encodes CASSQEGQGAPREKLFF.

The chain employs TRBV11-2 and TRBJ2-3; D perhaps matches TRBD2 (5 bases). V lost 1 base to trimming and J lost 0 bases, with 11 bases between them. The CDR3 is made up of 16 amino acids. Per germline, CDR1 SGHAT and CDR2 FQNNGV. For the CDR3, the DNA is TGTGCCAGCAGCTTAGGGGGAGCGCGGAGCACAGATACGCAGTATTTT. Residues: CASSLGGARSTDTQYF.

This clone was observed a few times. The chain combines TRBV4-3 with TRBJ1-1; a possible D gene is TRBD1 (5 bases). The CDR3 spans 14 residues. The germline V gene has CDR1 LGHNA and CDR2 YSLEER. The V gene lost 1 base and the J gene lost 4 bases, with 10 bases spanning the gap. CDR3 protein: CASSQAGIATEAFF. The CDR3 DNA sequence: TGCGCCAGCAGCCAAGCAGGGATAGCCACTGAAGCTTTCTTT.